This T cell receptor (beta chain) was documented in a study of human T cells and chemical hapten exposure. This clonotype was seen many times. Sequencing started from total RNA isolated from unfractionated whole blood. The length of the CDR3 is 14 residues. The V gene end was trimmed by 0 bases and the J gene end by 4 bases; junction bases not matched to a gene: 1. In germline, CDR1 is SGHVS, CDR2 FNYEAQ. It was the library that attached unique molecular identifiers to individual cDNA molecules. Per the original data handling: A typical sample had some 96,000 TCRs, with about 23,224 to 700,000 overall. TCRdb passed the reads through MiXCR, listing each CDR3 protein once. The V and J calls, along with clone size, are taken from TCRdb and not from the paper's own processing. The table records around 120,000 distinct CDR3 sequences, 8.5% to 9% of them present only once.

Specimen: whole blood. The rearrangement uses TRBV7-6 and TRBJ1-1, with 8 bases that match TRBD1. The receptor was isolated from a human donor in good health. Some clones in this sample may be carry-over from other donors' samples. DNA for the CDR3: TGTGCCAGCAGCTTAGCACAGGGGGTCACTGAAGCTTTCTTT. As protein: CASSLAQGVTEAFF.